This note documents a single T cell receptor (beta chain) sequence. Its antigen is not identified. Sequenced by immunoSEQ multiplex PCR; TCRdb stores in-frame clones only, minus some. The sample holds some 150,000 clones; approximately 92% are singletons and the top ten take roughly 3.1%. The sample belongs to a study of T cell responses to AZD1222 COVID-19 vaccine. Study conclusions and caveats: Reportedly, nearly half of unique spike TCRs recognized epitopes outside B.1.351/B.1.1.7 mutations. Once two AZD1222 doses were given, Spike-specific TCR breadth and depth went up.

Sample: peripheral blood, taken 28 days after the second AZD1222 dose. This clonotype was sampled from an adult who received the AZD1222 COVID-19 vaccine.

Written as DNA, the CDR3 is TGCAGCGTTGAGGCCGACGGGAGAGGCTACGAGCAGTACTTC. The encoded protein is CSVEADGRGYEQYF. The chain has TRBV29-1 and TRBJ2-7; weak D call: TRBD2 (6 bases). Germline V gene sequence: CDR1 SQVTM, CDR2 ANQGSEA. V was shortened by 3 bases and J by 3 bases, with 15 bases between the two germline ends. The CDR3 has 14 residues.